Given below is one TCR beta chain in context. Antigen unknown. This specimen belongs to a study of blood T cells in healthy people across ages. Study findings and constraints: Leaving the PBMCs unsorted stopped any conclusive comparison of naive versus antigen-experienced cells. One million T cells yielded diversity estimates that were considered underestimates.

A second PCR, run for roughly 7 to 11 cycles, used a sample-barcoded 5' primer plus a J-beta primer mix. TCRdb redid the calling of the 5' RACE reads with MiXCR, one entry per CDR3 protein. Of almost 800,000 distinct CDR3 sequences in the sample, 58% were seen once. Material: blood. This receptor was identified in a man under 40 in good health.

The CDR3 region is CASSFSSLGTQYF. CDR3 nucleotide sequence: TGTGCCAGCAGTTTCTCTAGCCTAGGGACCCAGTACTTC. This rearrangement joins TRBV27 to TRBJ2-5, with a possible D match to TRBD2 (5 bases). The germline V and J ends were trimmed by 3 bases and 7 bases, with 12 bases remaining between them. CDR3 length: 13 residues. CDR1 and CDR2 (germline): MNHEY, SMNVEV (reference sequence).